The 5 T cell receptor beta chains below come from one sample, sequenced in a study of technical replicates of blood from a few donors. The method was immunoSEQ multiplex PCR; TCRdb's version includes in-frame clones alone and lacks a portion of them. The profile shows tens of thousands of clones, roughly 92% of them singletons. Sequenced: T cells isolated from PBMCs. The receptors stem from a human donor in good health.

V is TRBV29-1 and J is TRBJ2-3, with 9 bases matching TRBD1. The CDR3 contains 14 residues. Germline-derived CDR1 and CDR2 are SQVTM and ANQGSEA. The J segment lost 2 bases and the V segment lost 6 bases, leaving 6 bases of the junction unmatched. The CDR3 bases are TGCAGCGTGTCGACAGGGGGGGACACAGATACGCAGTATTTT. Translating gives CSVSTGGDTDTQYF.

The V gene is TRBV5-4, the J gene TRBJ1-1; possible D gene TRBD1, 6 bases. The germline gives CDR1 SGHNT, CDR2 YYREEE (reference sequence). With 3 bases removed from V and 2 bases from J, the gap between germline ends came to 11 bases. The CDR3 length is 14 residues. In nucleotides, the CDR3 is TGTGCCAGCAGCTCAATACAGGGTAACACTGAAGCTTTCTTT. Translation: CASSSIQGNTEAFF.

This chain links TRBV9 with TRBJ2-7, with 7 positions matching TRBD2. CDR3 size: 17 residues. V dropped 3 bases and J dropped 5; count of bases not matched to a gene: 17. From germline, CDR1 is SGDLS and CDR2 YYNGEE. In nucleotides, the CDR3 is TGTGCCAGCAGCGCGAGGGGTTGGGGGAGGGCCGCGGACGAGCAGTACTTC. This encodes CASSARGWGRAADEQYF.

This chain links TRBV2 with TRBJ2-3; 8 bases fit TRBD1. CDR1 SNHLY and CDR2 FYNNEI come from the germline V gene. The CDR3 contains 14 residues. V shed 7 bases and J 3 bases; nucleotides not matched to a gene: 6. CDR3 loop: CASKTGEVTDTQYF. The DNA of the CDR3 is TGTGCCAGCAAGACAGGGGAGGTGACAGATACGCAGTATTTT.

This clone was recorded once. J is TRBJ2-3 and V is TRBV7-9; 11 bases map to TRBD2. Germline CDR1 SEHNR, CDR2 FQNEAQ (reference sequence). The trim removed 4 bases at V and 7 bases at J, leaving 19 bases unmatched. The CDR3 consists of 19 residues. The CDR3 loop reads CASSSPSEGLAVAGNTQYF. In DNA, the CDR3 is TGTGCCAGCAGCTCTCCATCGGAGGGACTAGCGGTAGCGGGGAATACGCAGTATTTT.